The 27 T cell receptor beta chains reported below all come from one sample, sequenced in a study of T cells after yellow fever vaccination. TCRdb re-called the 5' RACE reads through MiXCR, storing one row per CDR3 protein. The sample records some 150,000 distinct CDR3 sequences, about a tenth being singletons. This sample comprised CD8+ T cells sorted from PBMCs, obtained 45 days after the yellow fever booster vaccination. The receptors derive from a man aged 18 to 30 who received the YFV17D yellow fever vaccine.

V is TRBV7-3 and J is TRBJ1-1; no clear D gene. The germline gives CDR1 SGHTA, CDR2 FQGTGA. The CDR3 sequence is 16 residues long. Trimming took off 2 bases at V and 6 bases at J, with 19 bases between the two ends. The CDR3 loop reads CASSLSGEPVTSEAFF. DNA of the CDR3: TGTGCCAGCAGCTTATCTGGGGAACCGGTAACCTCTGAAGCTTTCTTT.

CDR3 residues: CAISESGRGQHDGYTF. DNA of the CDR3: TGTGCCATCAGTGAGTCAGGCAGGGGGCAGCACGATGGCTACACCTTC. V usage is TRBV10-3 and J usage is TRBJ1-2; 8 bases agree with TRBD1. The CDR3 length is 16 residues. Germline lookup yields CDR1 ENHRY and CDR2 SYGVKD. The V segment lost 0 bases and the J segment 6 bases; nucleotides outside the gene matches: 9.

This chain links TRBV9 with TRBJ2-7, with unresolved D. This CDR3 region has 13 residues. CDR1 and CDR2 from the germline V gene are SGDLS and YYNGEE. The V end was cut by 4 bases, the J end by 3 bases, with 11 bases between. The CDR3 loop reads CASSSDEDYEQYF. The CDR3 bases are TGTGCCAGCAGCTCGGACGAAGACTACGAGCAGTACTTC. The whole variable domain, filled in from reference TRBV9 and TRBJ2-7, reads DSGVTQTPKHLITATGQRVTLRCSPRSGDLSVYWYQQSLDQGLQFLIQYYNGEERAKGNILERFSAQQFPDLHSELNLSSLELGDSALYFCASSSDEDYEQYFGPGTRLTVT.

This clonotype occurred a few times. The V gene is TRBV7-2, the J gene TRBJ1-1; no reliable D call. Germline V lookup: CDR1 SGHTA, CDR2 FQGNSA. V was cut by 1 base and J by 0 bases, with 9 bases left in between. The CDR3 runs 15 residues. The CDR3 nucleotides read TGTGCCAGCAGCTTAGATGCCCGCATGAACACTGAAGCTTTCTTT. Protein sequence: CASSLDARMNTEAFF.

CDR3 nucleotides: TGTGCCAGTAGTATTTGGGTCGGGGCTGACTATGGCTACACCTTC. It translates to CASSIWVGADYGYTF. V gene TRBV19 combines with J gene TRBJ1-2, with a weak D call TRBD1 (5 bases). The germline V and J ends were trimmed by 3 bases and 3 bases, with 14 bases remaining between them. CDR3 length equals 15 residues. CDR1 and CDR2 (germline): LNHDA, SQIVND (reference sequence).

The sample holds a few counts of this clonotype. The chain carries TRBV7-9 and TRBJ2-1, with 7 positions matching TRBD2. Germline V gene sequence: CDR1 SEHNR, CDR2 FQNEAQ (reference sequence). CDR3 length: 15 amino acids. J was trimmed by 1 base and V by 2 bases; bases with no gene match: 2. CDR3 sequence (DNA): TGTGCCAGCAGCTTAACAGCGGGGTCCTACAATGAGCAGTTCTTC. Its translation: CASSLTAGSYNEQFF. The full variable domain, its missing parts supplied by reference TRBV7-9 and TRBJ2-1, is DTGVSQNPRHKITKRGQNVTFRCDPISEHNRLYWYRQTLGQGPEFLTYFQNEAQLEKSRLLSDRFSAERPKGSFSTLEIQRTEQGDSAMYLCASSLTAGSYNEQFFGPGTRLTVL.

This clonotype has ten or more counts. The chain employs TRBV29-1 and TRBJ2-7; D not resolved. Deletions cut 5 bases from V and 3 bases from J, with 8 bases between. From germline, CDR1 is SQVTM and CDR2 ANQGSEA. CDR3 length: 11 residues. CDR3 coding DNA: TGCAGCGTTAGTCAGAACTACGAGCAGTACTTC. It encodes CSVSQNYEQYF.

The chain uses TRBV10-2 and TRBJ2-3; unclear D gene. Looked up from germline, CDR1 is WSHSY and CDR2 is SAAADI. The CDR3 loop spans 13 amino acids. The ends were cut back, 4 bases at V and 2 bases at J, with 7 bases in the middle. The CDR3 coding sequence is TGCGCCAGCAGTGTTCTTATCACAGATACGCAGTATTTT. It encodes CASSVLITDTQYF.

The table lists this clonotype with a few counts. The chain is built from TRBV29-1 and TRBJ2-1; D gene ambiguous. Trimming cost V 4 bases and J 5 bases, with 12 bases left between them. The CDR3 is 13 residues long. Germline CDR1 and CDR2: SQVTM and ANQGSEA. The CDR3 DNA sequence: TGCAGCGTTGGCGCTGCGAGTAACAATGAGCAGTTCTTC. It specifies CSVGAASNNEQFF.

This clonotype was observed at least ten times. The chain has TRBV10-3 and TRBJ2-6, with D possibly being TRBD2 (6 bases). With 4 bases removed from V and 2 bases from J, the gap between germline ends came to 12 bases. The CDR3 is made up of 16 amino acids. CDR1 is ENHRY and CDR2 is SYGVKD in the germline V gene. The CDR3, as DNA: TGTGCCATCAGTGGAACAGGAGGGGCTGGGGCCAACGTCCTGACTTTC. Amino acids: CAISGTGGAGANVLTF.

In its sample, this clonotype was seen a few times. The gene calls are TRBV4-3 and TRBJ2-5, with 12 bases fitting TRBD2. Trimming removed 0 bases from V and 5 bases from J; junction bases left unmatched: 4. This CDR3 has 16 residues. CDR1 LGHNA and CDR2 YSLEER come from the germline V gene. The CDR3: CASSQDFLAGGETQYF. The CDR3 DNA reads as TGCGCCAGCAGCCAAGATTTCCTAGCGGGGGGGGAGACCCAGTACTTC.

The genes are TRBV27 and TRBJ2-4; possibly TRBD1 or TRBD2 for D (5 bases each). This CDR3 region has 16 residues. V was shortened by 1 base and J by 2 bases, with 12 bases between the two germline ends. Germline loops: CDR1 MNHEY, CDR2 SMNVEV (reference sequence). DNA for the CDR3: TGTGCCAGCAGTTTATGGGGGACCGGGTCCAAAAACATTCAGTACTTC. Its protein product is CASSLWGTGSKNIQYF.

V is TRBV7-9 and J is TRBJ2-5, with TRBD1 matching 7 bases. The CDR3 has 16 residues. With V trimmed by 5 bases and J by 1 base, 10 bases remained unmatched. Germline V gene sequence: CDR1 SEHNR, CDR2 FQNEAQ (reference sequence). The CDR3 region has the DNA TGTGCCAGCAGCACCCCCGCGAGGGGGCTCCAAGAGACCCAGTACTTC. Amino acids: CASSTPARGLQETQYF.

The chain carries TRBV7-2 and TRBJ2-1; 11 nucleotides agree with TRBD2. There are 15 residues in the CDR3. V was clipped by 5 bases and J by 4 bases; unmatched bases: 4. The V gene's germline CDR1 is SGHTA and CDR2 FQGNSA. The CDR3 loop is CASSLSGGEYNEQFF. CDR3 nucleotides: TGTGCCAGCAGCCTTAGCGGGGGGGAGTACAATGAGCAGTTCTTC. The variable domain in full, completed from reference TRBV7-2 and TRBJ2-1, reads GAGVSQSPSNKVTEKGKDVELRCDPISGHTALYWYRQSLGQGLEFLIYFQGNSAPDKSGLPSDRFSAERTGGSVSTLTIQRTQQEDSAVYLCASSLSGGEYNEQFFGPGTRLTVL.

This clonotype was counted at least ten times. This rearrangement joins TRBV4-1 to TRBJ2-2; D unclear. This CDR3 is built from 15 residues. Trimming removed 0 bases at V and 0 bases at J, with 5 bases between. CDR1 and CDR2 from the germline V gene are MGHRA and YSYEKL. CDR3 amino acids: CASSQEVTNTGELFF. CDR3 in DNA: TGCGCCAGCAGCCAAGAGGTTACGAACACCGGGGAGCTGTTTTTT.

This clonotype was counted a few times. The V and J genes are TRBV4-3 and TRBJ1-1; TRBD1 matches at 7 bases. CDR1 and CDR2 (germline): LGHNA, YSLEER. The J segment lost 0 bases and the V segment lost 0 bases, leaving 10 bases of the junction unmatched. This CDR3 comprises 18 residues. In DNA, the CDR3 is TGCGCCAGCAGCCAAGAGCTGGCAGGGGGACTCCTGAACACTGAAGCTTTCTTT. Protein: CASSQELAGGLLNTEAFF.

The chain combines TRBV12-3 or TRBV12-4 with TRBJ2-3; the match to TRBD2 covers 9 bases. CDR3 length: 16 residues. J gave up 6 bases and V 4 bases, and 11 bases lay outside the gene matches. CDR3 sequence: CASSSHLAGYKDTQYF. The CDR3 bases are TGTGCCAGCAGTTCCCACCTAGCGGGGTACAAGGATACGCAGTATTTT.

In its sample, this clonotype was seen a few times. The J gene is TRBJ2-7, the V gene TRBV4-1; no reliable D call. CDR1 and CDR2 from the germline V gene are MGHRA and YSYEKL. This CDR3 is built from 13 residues. The V gene lost 1 base and the J gene lost 7 bases, with 11 bases spanning the gap. CDR3 residues: CASSQAPSWEQYF. The CDR3 DNA reads as TGCGCCAGCAGCCAAGCGCCTAGTTGGGAGCAGTACTTC.

This clonotype was seen repeatedly, ten times or more. The chain carries TRBV28 and TRBJ2-5; unclear D gene. The V gene's germline CDR1 is MDHEN and CDR2 SYDVKM. The CDR3 consists of 15 residues. Trimming shortened V by 2 bases and J by 1 base, and 11 bases separated the two germline ends. The CDR3 reads CASSLVRPLQETQYF. CDR3 bases: TGTGCCAGCAGTTTAGTCCGGCCACTCCAAGAGACCCAGTACTTC.

This clonotype was found many times. V usage is TRBV4-1 and J usage is TRBJ2-7, with D uncertain. Germline V gene data show CDR1 as MGHRA and CDR2 as YSYEKL. V lost 3 bases and J lost 0, with 6 bases in between. CDR3 length: 13 residues. The CDR3 coding sequence is TGCGCCAGCAGCCAGCACAACTCCTACGAGCAGTACTTC. Translation: CASSQHNSYEQYF.

In this sample, this clonotype turned up many times. The rearrangement joins TRBV4-2 to TRBJ2-3; 9 bases map to TRBD2. Germline V gene sequence: CDR1 LGHNA, CDR2 YNFKEQ. The CDR3 sequence is 15 residues long. V lost 3 bases and J lost 5; bases outside the gene matches: 6. This chain's CDR3 is CASSQEGAGGDTQYF. The CDR3 coding sequence is TGTGCCAGCAGCCAGGAGGGAGCGGGAGGAGATACGCAGTATTTT.

For the CDR3, the DNA is TGTGCCATCACGAGTGGGGGGTTCGAGCAGTACTTC. This codes for CAITSGGFEQYF. This chain uses TRBV10-3 with TRBJ2-7; TRBD2 is a possible D gene (6 bases). Per germline, CDR1 ENHRY and CDR2 SYGVKD. The CDR3 runs to 12 residues. Trimming shortened V by 7 bases and J by 6 bases, and 13 bases separated the two germline ends.

The rearrangement joins TRBV4-1 to TRBJ1-5, with 8 bases identical to TRBD1. V was clipped by 3 bases and J by 7 bases; unmatched bases: 8. Germline V gene data show CDR1 as MGHRA and CDR2 as YSYEKL. This CDR3 spans 15 amino acids. In DNA form, the CDR3 reads TGCGCCAGCAGCCAGCCAGGACAGGGTCACCAGCCCCAGCATTTT. Translated: CASSQPGQGHQPQHF.

This clonotype came up a few times. J is TRBJ2-3 and V is TRBV6-2 or TRBV6-3; possibly TRBD2 for D (6 bases). The CDR3 is 19 residues long. Germline loops: CDR1 MNHEY, CDR2 SVGEGT. Trimming removed 0 bases at V and 7 bases at J, with 26 bases between. The CDR3 sequence: CASSYSPAGTRTWAYTQYF. In DNA form, the CDR3 reads TGTGCCAGCAGTTACTCACCGGCGGGGACCCGGACCTGGGCTTATACGCAGTATTTT.

In regard to this clonotype: A much bigger clone sits one base away, suggesting this may be a read error. The gene calls are TRBV6-2 or TRBV6-3 and TRBJ1-1; D is ambiguous. This CDR3 has 12 amino acids. Per the germline V gene, CDR1 is MNHEY and CDR2 is SVGEGT. The CDR3 reads CASSSGYTEALF. In DNA, the CDR3 is TGTGCCAGCAGCTCCGGGTATACTGAAGCTCTCTTT.

This clonotype has just a few counts. The V and J genes are TRBV20-1 and TRBJ1-1; D perhaps matches TRBD1 (6 bases). Germline V gene lookup returns CDR1 DFQATT and CDR2 SNEGSKA (reference sequence). This CDR3 is 15 amino acids long. With 4 bases removed from V and 0 bases from J, the gap between germline ends came to 15 bases. CDR3 sequence reads: CSAKTGSFMNTEAFF. In DNA, the CDR3 is TGCAGTGCTAAAACAGGGTCCTTTATGAACACTGAAGCTTTCTTT.

This clonotype appeared once. The chain uses TRBV6-2 or TRBV6-3 and TRBJ2-3, with D perhaps matching TRBD1 (6 bases). The CDR3 covers 13 residues. The V end was cut by 0 bases, the J end by 8 bases, with 9 bases between. Germline values: CDR1 MNHEY, CDR2 SVGEGT. CDR3 loop: CASSYSGASTQYF. The CDR3 region has the DNA TGTGCCAGCAGTTACTCGGGGGCGTCTACGCAGTATTTT.